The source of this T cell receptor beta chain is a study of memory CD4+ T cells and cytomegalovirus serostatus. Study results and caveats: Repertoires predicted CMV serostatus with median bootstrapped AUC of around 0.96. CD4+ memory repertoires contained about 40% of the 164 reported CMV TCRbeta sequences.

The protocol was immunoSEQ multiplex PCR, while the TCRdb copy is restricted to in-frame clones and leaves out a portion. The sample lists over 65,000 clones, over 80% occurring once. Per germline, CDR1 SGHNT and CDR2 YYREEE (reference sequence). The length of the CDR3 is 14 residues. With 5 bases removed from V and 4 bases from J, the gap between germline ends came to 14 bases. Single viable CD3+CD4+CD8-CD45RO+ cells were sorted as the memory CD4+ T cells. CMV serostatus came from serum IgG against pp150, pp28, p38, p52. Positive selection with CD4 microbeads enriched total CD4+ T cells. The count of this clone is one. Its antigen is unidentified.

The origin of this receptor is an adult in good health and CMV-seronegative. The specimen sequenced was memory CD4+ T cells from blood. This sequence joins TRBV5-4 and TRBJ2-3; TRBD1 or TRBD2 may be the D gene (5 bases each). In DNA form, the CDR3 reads TGTGCCAGCAGTCGGCAAGGGACCCCAGATACGCAGTATTTT. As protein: CASSRQGTPDTQYF.